This TCR beta chain was captured in a study of early T cells in non-severe SARS-CoV-2 infection. Study as a whole: From unsorted whole blood, bulk RNA was sequenced, and the chains remained unpaired. General study findings and limits: VDJdb matching, biased toward anti-spike CD8 responses, missed private and CD4 specificities.

Attachment of unique molecular identifiers was made to individual cDNA molecules. TCRdb used MiXCR to reprocess the 5' RACE reads, holding one entry per CDR3 protein. The sample lists around 78,000 distinct CDR3 sequences; 11% to 15% were seen once. The CDR3 consists of 13 residues. The V end was cut by 1 base, the J end by 4 bases, with 5 bases between. This clonotype was seen at least ten times. Its antigen is still unknown. The chain has TRBV12-3 or TRBV12-4 and TRBJ1-3; D uncertain. The sample comprised whole blood. The receptor comes from an adult who was a healthcare worker with PCR-confirmed SARS-CoV-2 infection or an uninfected control (not recorded which). The CDR3 sequence: CASSLGFGNTIYF. Here the CDR3 DNA reads TGTGCCAGCAGTTTAGGGTTCGGAAACACCATATATTTT.